These T cell receptor beta chains were read from a single sample in a study of cytomegalovirus exposure and HLA in healthy donors. Sequenced by immunoSEQ multiplex PCR; TCRdb stores in-frame clones only, minus some. Altogether roughly 67,000 clones are present, about 77% being singletons, with the ten largest covering more than 7.5%. The sequencing input was PBMCs. These receptors were collected from a man aged 40-49 years in good health and CMV-seronegative. The CDR3 runs from the conserved cysteine through the conserved F or W. D genes are given only for firm matches. Part of the rows lack a size; the others show once, few, many or a class for expanded clones.

abundance	v_gene	d_gene	j_gene	CDR3aa	CDR3nt
few	TRBV5-1	TRBD1	TRBJ1-2	CASSRQGGGYTF	TGCGCCAGCAGCAGACAGGGTGGTGGCTACACCTTC
NA	TRBV10-3	NA	TRBJ1-1	CAISESGEVAFF	TGTGCCATCAGTGAGTCAGGAGAGGTAGCTTTCTTT
NA	TRBV2	NA	TRBJ2-7	CASEGGAHEQYF	TGTGCCAGCGAAGGGGGTGCCCACGAGCAGTACTTC
NA	TRBV9	TRBD1	TRBJ1-1	CASSPGQGVLAFEAFF	TGTGCCAGCAGCCCGGGACAGGGGGTCTTGGCGTTCGAAGCTTTCTTT
NA	TRBV13	NA	TRBJ1-2	CASSGGILNPYGYTF	TGTGCCAGCAGCGGAGGGATCCTCAACCCATATGGCTACACCTTC
NA	TRBV10-2	NA	TRBJ1-1	CASSGQGSTEAFF	TGCGCCAGCAGCGGGCAGGGATCCACTGAAGCTTTCTTT
NA	TRBV4-1	NA	TRBJ1-5	CASSRGRGDTISNQPQHF	TGCGCCAGCAGCCGCGGCAGAGGGGACACCATTAGCAATCAGCCCCAGCATTTT
NA	TRBV28	NA	TRBJ2-7	CASSSTYEQYF	TGTGCCAGCAGTTCAACCTACGAGCAGTACTTC
NA	TRBV19	TRBD1	TRBJ2-2	CASSTPGQGSMWGELFF	TGTGCCAGTAGTACCCCCGGACAGGGGAGTATGTGGGGGGAGCTGTTTTTT
NA	TRBV19	TRBD1	TRBJ1-2	CASSLEDRVPYGYTF	TGTGCCAGTAGTCTAGAGGACAGGGTGCCCTATGGCTACACCTTC
once	TRBV6-1	NA	TRBJ2-6	CASRPSGPGANVLTF	TGTGCCAGCAGGCCCTCAGGGCCCGGGGCCAACGTCCTGACTTTC
NA	TRBV6-5	NA	TRBJ2-1	CASSYSGGPYNEQFF	TGTGCCAGCAGTTACTCTGGGGGCCCTTACAATGAGCAGTTCTTC
few	TRBV7-2	TRBD1	TRBJ2-7	CASSFGQGYEQYF	TGTGCCAGCAGCTTTGGACAGGGCTACGAGCAGTACTTC
NA	TRBV6-6	NA	TRBJ2-2	CASRAGTRELFF	TGTGCCAGCAGGGCAGGGACAAGGGAGCTGTTTTTT
NA	TRBV7-8	NA	TRBJ2-1	CASSLPGLRDEQFF	TGTGCCAGCAGCTTACCCGGACTAAGGGATGAGCAGTTCTTC
NA	TRBV5-6	NA	TRBJ2-7	CASTTPGGLPYEQYF	TGTGCCAGCACCACCCCCGGGGGGCTTCCCTACGAGCAGTACTTC
NA	TRBV6-5	NA	TRBJ2-2	CASSTGPTNTGELFF	TGTGCCAGCAGCACAGGACCGACTAACACCGGGGAGCTGTTTTTT
NA	TRBV7-3	NA	TRBJ2-2	CASSFGAGELFF	TGTGCCAGCAGCTTCGGTGCCGGGGAGCTGTTTTTT
once	TRBV7-2	NA	TRBJ1-4	CASSPTVQNEKLFF	TGTGCCAGCAGCCCGACAGTTCAAAATGAAAAACTGTTTTTT
NA	TRBV6-1	NA	TRBJ1-6	CASSDGTILRYNSPLHF	TGTGCCAGCAGTGACGGGACAATCCTCAGGTATAATTCACCCCTCCACTTT
NA	TRBV11-2	TRBD2	TRBJ2-4	CASSLVTGTSAKNIQYF	TGTGCCAGCAGCTTAGTGACCGGGACTAGCGCGAAAAACATTCAGTACTTC
few	TRBV7-9	NA	TRBJ1-1	CASGQPLNTEAFF	TGTGCCAGCGGACAGCCCCTGAACACTGAAGCTTTCTTT
NA	TRBV9	NA	TRBJ2-3	CASSVVSSMRDTQYF	TGTGCCAGCAGCGTAGTGTCGTCAATGAGGGATACGCAGTATTTT
NA	TRBV7-2	TRBD1	TRBJ1-1	CASGTRDRGTEAFF	TGTGCCAGCGGCACCCGGGACAGGGGCACTGAAGCTTTCTTT
medium-sized	TRBV28	TRBD2	TRBJ2-5	CASSLDTWEGQSWTQYF	TGTGCCAGCAGTTTAGATACGTGGGAGGGGCAAAGTTGGACCCAGTACTTC
once	TRBV11-2	TRBD1	TRBJ2-7	CASSLDAHRGSNPLSYEQYF	TGTGCCAGCAGCTTAGATGCCCACAGGGGGTCTAATCCCCTCTCCTACGAGCAGTACTTC
few	TRBV7-2	NA	TRBJ2-7	CASSFFGRLGYEQYF	TGTGCCAGCAGCTTTTTTGGGAGGTTGGGCTACGAGCAGTACTTC
few	TRBV6-1	TRBD1	TRBJ1-1	CASSFNRGLVTEAFF	TGTGCCAGCAGTTTTAACAGGGGGCTAGTCACTGAAGCTTTCTTT
once	TRBV27	NA	TRBJ2-5	CASSRTAHGGPETQYF	TGTGCCAGCAGTCGAACGGCCCATGGAGGACCAGAGACCCAGTACTTC
NA	TRBV4-2	TRBD1	TRBJ2-5	CASSQGETITGETQYF	TGTGCCAGCAGTCAGGGGGAGACGATCACGGGGGAGACCCAGTACTTC
NA	TRBV5-4	TRBD2	TRBJ2-3	CASSSVILAGVSDTQYF	TGTGCCAGCAGCTCGGTGATACTAGCGGGAGTTTCAGATACGCAGTATTTT
NA	TRBV2	NA	TRBJ2-3	CASSEGLTDTQYF	TGTGCCAGCAGTGAGGGACTCACAGATACGCAGTATTTT
NA	TRBV2	NA	TRBJ2-1	CASIADNYYNEQFF	TGTGCCAGCATCGCGGACAATTACTACAATGAGCAGTTCTTC
few	TRBV2	TRBD2	TRBJ2-3	CASSTGLAGEGDITDTQYF	TGTGCCAGCAGTACGGGACTAGCGGGAGAGGGTGATATCACAGATACGCAGTATTTT
NA	TRBV6-5	NA	TRBJ1-6	CATKRGARDNSPLHF	TGTGCCACCAAACGGGGGGCGAGGGATAATTCACCCCTCCACTTT
NA	TRBV5-1	NA	TRBJ1-1	CASSLISRNTEAFF	TGCGCCAGCAGCTTGATCTCCAGGAACACTGAAGCTTTCTTT
NA	TRBV7-8	NA	TRBJ1-1	CASSARPGVTNTEAFF	TGTGCCAGCAGCGCGCGTCCAGGGGTCACAAACACTGAAGCTTTCTTT
NA	TRBV18	NA	TRBJ1-5	CASSPQQGIGNQPQHF	TGTGCCAGCTCACCGCAACAGGGAATCGGCAATCAGCCCCAGCATTTT
once	TRBV7-9	NA	TRBJ1-1	CASLRTDHTEAFF	TGTGCCAGCCTCAGGACAGACCACACTGAAGCTTTCTTT
NA	TRBV5-4	NA	TRBJ2-5	CASSLRSQETQYF	TGTGCCAGCAGCTTGCGGAGCCAAGAGACCCAGTACTTC
NA	TRBV28	NA	TRBJ2-2	CASSPIELTGELFF	TGTGCCAGCAGTCCTATCGAGCTCACCGGGGAGCTGTTTTTT
NA	TRBV19	NA	TRBJ1-1	CASSITMNTEAFF	TGTGCCAGTAGTATAACTATGAACACTGAAGCTTTCTTT
NA	TRBV5-6	NA	TRBJ1-1	CASSLSVFGTEAFF	TGTGCCAGCAGCTTGTCTGTCTTCGGCACTGAAGCTTTCTTT
NA	TRBV9	TRBD2	TRBJ2-5	CASSVGALAGGQGETQYF	TGTGCCAGCAGCGTAGGTGCCCTAGCGGGAGGGCAGGGGGAGACCCAGTACTTC
NA	TRBV6-1	NA	TRBJ2-3	CASRAGATDTQYF	TGTGCCAGCAGGGCGGGGGCCACAGATACGCAGTATTTT
NA	TRBV29-1	NA	TRBJ1-2	CSVVMIGRAGYTF	TGCAGCGTTGTGATGATTGGGCGAGCTGGCTACACCTTC
few	TRBV5-1	NA	TRBJ2-1	CASSLAAGLSNEQFF	TGCGCCAGCAGCTTGGCCGCGGGATTAAGCAATGAGCAGTTCTTC
few	TRBV5-1	NA	TRBJ1-3	CASSFSSSGNTIYF	TGCGCCAGCAGCTTTTCCTCCTCTGGAAACACCATATATTTT
NA	TRBV2	NA	TRBJ1-1	CASSAPLNTEAFF	TGTGCCAGCAGTGCCCCATTGAACACTGAAGCTTTCTTT
NA	TRBV28	TRBD2	TRBJ2-5	CASSLEREGSKTQYF	TGTGCCAGCAGTTTAGAGCGGGAGGGTTCTAAGACCCAGTACTTC
NA	TRBV7-2	TRBD1	TRBJ1-2	CASSLRQGHYGYTF	TGTGCCAGCAGCTTGCGACAGGGTCACTATGGCTACACCTTC
NA	TRBV5-4	TRBD1	TRBJ1-2	CASSPRTGSIDYTF	TGTGCCAGCAGCCCGAGGACAGGGTCGATTGACTACACCTTC
NA	TRBV27	TRBD2	TRBJ2-7	CASSLQLAGAYEQYF	TGTGCCAGCAGTTTACAGCTAGCGGGCGCCTACGAGCAGTACTTC